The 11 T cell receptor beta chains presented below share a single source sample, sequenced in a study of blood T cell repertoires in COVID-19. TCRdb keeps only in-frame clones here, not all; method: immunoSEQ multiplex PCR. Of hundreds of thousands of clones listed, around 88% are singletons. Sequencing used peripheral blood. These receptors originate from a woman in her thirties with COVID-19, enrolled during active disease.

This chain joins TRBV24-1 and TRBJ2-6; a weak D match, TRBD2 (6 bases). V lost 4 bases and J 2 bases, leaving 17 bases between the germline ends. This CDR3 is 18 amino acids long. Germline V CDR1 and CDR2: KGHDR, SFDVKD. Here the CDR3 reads CATSDPSWRGAGANVLTF. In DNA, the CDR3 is TGTGCCACCAGTGACCCCTCATGGAGGGGTGCTGGGGCCAACGTCCTGACTTTC.

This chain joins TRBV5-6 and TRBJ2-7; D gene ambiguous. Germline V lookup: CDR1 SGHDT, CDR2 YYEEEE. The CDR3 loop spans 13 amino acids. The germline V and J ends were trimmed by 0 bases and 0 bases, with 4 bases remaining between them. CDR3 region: CASSLGSSYEQYF. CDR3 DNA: TGTGCCAGCAGCTTGGGGAGCTCCTACGAGCAGTACTTC.

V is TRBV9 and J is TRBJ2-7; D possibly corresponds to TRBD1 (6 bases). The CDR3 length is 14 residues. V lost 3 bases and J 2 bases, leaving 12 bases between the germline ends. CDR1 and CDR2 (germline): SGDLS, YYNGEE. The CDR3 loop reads CASSGGKGAYEQYF. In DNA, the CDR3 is TGTGCCAGCAGCGGGGGAAAGGGGGCCTACGAGCAGTACTTC.

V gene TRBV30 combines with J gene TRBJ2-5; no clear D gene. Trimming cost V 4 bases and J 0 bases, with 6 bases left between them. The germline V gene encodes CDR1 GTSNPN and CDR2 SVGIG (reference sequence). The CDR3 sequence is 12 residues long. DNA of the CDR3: TGTGCCTGGACTCGGGACCAAGAGACCCAGTACTTC. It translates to CAWTRDQETQYF.

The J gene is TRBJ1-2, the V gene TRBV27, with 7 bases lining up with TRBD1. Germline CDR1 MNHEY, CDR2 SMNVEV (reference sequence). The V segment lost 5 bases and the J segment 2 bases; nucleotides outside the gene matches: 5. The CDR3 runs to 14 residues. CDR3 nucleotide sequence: TGTGCCAGCAGTCCTCGCAGGGGGAACTATGGCTACACCTTC. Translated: CASSPRRGNYGYTF.

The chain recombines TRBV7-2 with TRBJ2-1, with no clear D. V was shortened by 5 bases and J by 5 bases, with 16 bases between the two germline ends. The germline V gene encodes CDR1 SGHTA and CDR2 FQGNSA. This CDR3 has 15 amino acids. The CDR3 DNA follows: TGTGCCAGCAGCACCCCCGGGTTTTTCCACAATGAGCAGTTCTTC. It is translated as CASSTPGFFHNEQFF.

Here the CDR3 DNA reads TGTGCCAGCAGTCCCCAGGGGCGGAACTTCTACGAGCAGTACTTC. As protein: CASSPQGRNFYEQYF. The chain couples TRBV6-5 to TRBJ2-7; maybe TRBD1 (6 bases). This CDR3 contains 15 residues. The V and J ends lost 5 bases and 3 bases respectively, with 17 bases between them. Germline V lookup: CDR1 MNHEY, CDR2 SVGAGI.

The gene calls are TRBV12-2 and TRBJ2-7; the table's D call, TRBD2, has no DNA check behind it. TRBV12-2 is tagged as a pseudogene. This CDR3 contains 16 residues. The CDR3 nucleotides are TGTGCAAGTCGTCCAGATGGCGGGAGGATGGGGGGCGAGCAGTACGTC. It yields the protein CASRPDGGRMGGEQYV.

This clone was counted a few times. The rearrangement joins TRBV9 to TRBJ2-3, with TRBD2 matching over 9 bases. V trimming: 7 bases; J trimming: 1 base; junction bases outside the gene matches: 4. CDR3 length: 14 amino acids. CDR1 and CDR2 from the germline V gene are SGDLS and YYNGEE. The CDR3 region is CASGREGRTDTQYF. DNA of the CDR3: TGTGCCAGCGGGCGGGAGGGGCGCACAGATACGCAGTATTTT.

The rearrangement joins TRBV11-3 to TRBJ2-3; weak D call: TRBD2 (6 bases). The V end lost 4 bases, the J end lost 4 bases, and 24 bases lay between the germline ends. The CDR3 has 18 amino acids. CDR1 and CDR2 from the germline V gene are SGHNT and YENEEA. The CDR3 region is CASSSAGWDSPGPDTQYF. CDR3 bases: TGTGCCAGCAGCTCCGCCGGCTGGGACTCTCCAGGCCCAGATACGCAGTATTTT. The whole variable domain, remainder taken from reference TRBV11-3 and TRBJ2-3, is EAGVVQSPRYKIIEKKQPVAFWCNPISGHNTLYWYLQNLGQGPELLIRYENEEAVDDSQLPKDRFSAERLKGVDSTLKIQPAELGDSAVYLCASSSAGWDSPGPDTQYFGPGTRLTVL.

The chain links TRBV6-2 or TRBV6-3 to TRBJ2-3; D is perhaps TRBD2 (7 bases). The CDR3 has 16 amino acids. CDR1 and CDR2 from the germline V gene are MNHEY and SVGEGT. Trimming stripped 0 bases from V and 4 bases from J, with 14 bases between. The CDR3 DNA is TGTGCCAGCAGTTACTCATCTAGAGGGGGGGCAGATACGCAGTATTTT. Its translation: CASSYSSRGGADTQYF.